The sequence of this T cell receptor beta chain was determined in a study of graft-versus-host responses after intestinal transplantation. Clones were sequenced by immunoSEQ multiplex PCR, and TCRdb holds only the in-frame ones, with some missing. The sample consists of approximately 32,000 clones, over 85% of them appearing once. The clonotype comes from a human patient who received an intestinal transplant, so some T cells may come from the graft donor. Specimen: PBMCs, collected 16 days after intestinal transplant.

In DNA, the CDR3 is TGTGCCAGCAGCTTTACGGGGAATAGCAATCAGCCCCAGCATTTT. Translation: CASSFTGNSNQPQHF. This rearrangement joins TRBV5-7 to TRBJ1-5; no definite D call. TRBV5-7 is recorded as an ORF, its role being uncertain. There are 15 residues in the CDR3. V lost 2 bases to trimming and J lost 0 bases, with 9 bases between them.